The 11 T cell receptor beta chains below come from one sample, sequenced in a study of circulating CD8 cells and anti-PD-1 response in melanoma. The QIAseq Immune Repertoire TCR panel built the libraries from approximately 15 ng of total RNA. TCRdb called the reads again in MiXCR, with one record for every CDR3 protein. The table shows 350 to 400 distinct CDR3 sequences, with roughly 6.2% occurring only once. Four subsets defined by PD-1 and/or TIGIT were sorted from live CD3+CD8+TCRalphabeta+ cells. Material: CD8+ T cells from PBMCs, obtained at baseline or after one month of anti-PD-1 therapy (not recorded which). Receptors were obtained from a human donor with melanoma.

This clonotype rates as medium-sized (0.01 to 0.1%). The chain employs TRBV4-1 and TRBJ2-7, with a possible D match to TRBD2 (6 bases). CDR3 length equals 13 residues. V lost 5 bases, J lost 6 bases, and 14 bases lay in between. Germline values: CDR1 MGHRA, CDR2 YSYEKL. CDR3 sequence: CASSALGGGEQYF. CDR3 bases: TGCGCCAGCAGCGCTTTGGGGGGTGGCGAGCAGTACTTC.

This clonotype is termed large (0.1 to 1%). The chain combines TRBV28 with TRBJ2-2; 12 nucleotides line up with TRBD1. Germline V gives CDR1 MDHEN, CDR2 SYDVKM. The CDR3 is 18 residues long. The V and J ends lost 8 bases and 3 bases, in that order; junction bases with no gene match: 13. In DNA, the CDR3 is TGTGCCAGCCTCCCTGGGGGAGGGACAGGGGGCGACACCGGGGAGCTGTTTTTT. Its protein product is CASLPGGGTGGDTGELFF.

By share of the sample, this clonotype is medium-sized. The CDR3 reads CASSYLAGASDTQYF. CDR3 nucleotides: TGTGCCAGCAGTTACCTAGCGGGAGCCTCTGATACGCAGTATTTT. J is TRBJ2-3 and V is TRBV6-5; 10 positions agree with TRBD2. CDR1 and CDR2 from the germline V gene are MNHEY and SVGAGI. The CDR3 contains 15 residues. Trimming took 2 bases from V and 6 from J; bases not matched to a gene: 5.

This clonotype is labeled medium-sized. The chain recombines TRBV12-3 or TRBV12-4 with TRBJ1-1; TRBD1 might be the D (5 bases). The CDR3 runs 12 residues. The V end was cut by 3 bases, the J end by 7 bases, with 9 bases between. The CDR3 reads CASSLRQLEAFF. The CDR3 region has the DNA TGTGCCAGCAGTTTGAGACAGCTTGAAGCTTTCTTT.

A note on this clonotype: A much larger clone lies a single base off, so this may be a read error. This rearrangement joins TRBV19 to TRBJ2-7; D possibly corresponds to TRBD2 (5 bases). The CDR3 has 14 amino acids. Looked up from germline, CDR1 is LNHDA and CDR2 is SQIVND (reference sequence). CDR3 in amino acids: CACSPVIGAYEQYF. For the CDR3, the DNA is TGTGCCTGTAGTCCCGTGATCGGGGCCTACGAGCAGTACTTC.

Relative to its sample, this clonotype is large. This rearrangement joins TRBV2 to TRBJ2-1; D is tentatively TRBD1 or TRBD2 (6 bases each). The CDR3 runs 13 residues. V shed 4 bases and J shed 8 bases, with 12 bases lying between them. CDR1 and CDR2 from the germline V gene are SNHLY and FYNNEI. The CDR3 region is CASSAGASYEQFF. In DNA, the CDR3 is TGTGCCAGCAGTGCGGGGGCGAGCTATGAGCAGTTCTTC.

This clonotype is categorized as large. This chain joins TRBV28 and TRBJ2-2, with D maybe TRBD2 (6 bases). V lost 3 bases to trimming and J lost 5 bases, with 7 bases between them. Germline CDR1 and CDR2: MDHEN and SYDVKM. There are 13 residues in the CDR3. CDR3 in DNA: TGTGCCAGCAGTTTCCGGGGGACCGGGGAGCTGTTTTTT. Translation gives CASSFRGTGELFF.

This clonotype qualifies as medium-sized. The V and J genes are TRBV5-6 and TRBJ2-6; D is uncertain. This CDR3 is 15 amino acids long. Germline lookup yields CDR1 SGHDT and CDR2 YYEEEE. V lost 0 bases to trimming and J lost 0 bases, with 4 bases between them. The CDR3 is CASSLDYSGANVLTF. CDR3 nucleotides: TGTGCCAGCAGCTTGGACTACTCTGGGGCCAACGTCCTGACTTTC.

By share of the sample, this clonotype is large. J is TRBJ2-5 and V is TRBV15; 9 bases are shared with TRBD2. This CDR3 has 16 residues. CDR1 is LNHNV, CDR2 YYDKDF, per germline (reference sequence). V was clipped by 0 bases and J by 4 bases; unmatched bases: 6. CDR3 protein: CATSRDSASGVETQYF. CDR3 coding DNA: TGTGCCACCAGCAGAGATTCGGCTAGCGGGGTAGAGACCCAGTACTTC.

As concerns this clonotype: A much bigger clone sits one base away, suggesting this may be a read error. The missing conserved phenylalanine or tryptophan at the end of this CDR3 makes a read error likely. This chain joins TRBV28 and TRBJ2-1, with 7 bases that match TRBD2. The CDR3 spans 17 residues. Unmatched junction bases numbered 10, after V lost 5 bases and J lost 0 bases. Per germline, CDR1 MDHEN and CDR2 SYDVKM. CDR3 loop: CASSPLAGLSSYNEQFL. The CDR3 bases are TGTGCCAGCAGTCCCTTAGCGGGCCTTAGCTCCTACAATGAGCAGTTCCTC.

This clonotype is classed as medium-sized. The chain combines TRBV30 with TRBJ2-7; no definite D call. CDR1 and CDR2 (germline): GTSNPN, SVGIG (reference sequence). Trimming pared 2 bases from V and 4 bases from J, leaving 12 bases between. CDR3 length equals 13 residues. In nucleotides, the CDR3 is TGTGCCTGGAGTCCTCGAGAAGCATACGAGCAGTACTTC. This translates into CAWSPREAYEQYF.